The 2 T cell receptor beta chains below come from one sample, sequenced in a study of regulatory T cells in long-lasting Graves disease. Described time point: newly diagnosed GD, antithyroid drugs for less than 3 months. There was RNA extracted from PBMCs, and the TCR library was made from it. Sequencing libraries for TCR beta were prepared with iRepertoire HTBI primers and Arm-PCR of CDR3 regions. MiXCR, run by TCRdb on the multiplex PCR reads, gives a single entry per CDR3 protein. The table lists around 400,000 distinct CDR3 sequences, approximately 15% of them singletons. This same sample was also part of a study on T cells in Graves' hyperthyroidism and ophthalmopathy.

This specimen was peripheral blood mononuclear cells (PBMCs), taken at new diagnosis, from a patient treated with antithyroid drugs. Source of these receptors: a woman aged 40 to 49 with Graves disease.

This clonotype has more than one count but fewer than ten. J is TRBJ2-7 and V is TRBV4-2, with D hard to call. Germline CDR1 is LGHNA and CDR2 is YNFKEQ. This CDR3 is built from 17 residues. V lost 2 bases and J lost 4, with 21 bases in between. The CDR3: CASSQQHSLGPFYEQYF. CDR3 in DNA: TGTGCCAGCAGCCAACAACACAGTCTTGGGCCCTTTTACGAGCAGTACTTC.

At least ten counts were recorded for this clonotype. J is TRBJ2-7 and V is TRBV7-8, with 13 positions matching TRBD2. This CDR3 has 18 residues. Germline CDR1 SGHVS, CDR2 FQNEAQ. With V trimmed by 5 bases and J by 3 bases, 13 bases remained unmatched. The CDR3: CASSMRRTSGSYGYEQYF. The CDR3 DNA reads as TGTGCCAGCAGCATGAGGCGGACTAGCGGGAGTTATGGCTACGAGCAGTACTTC. Full variable domain (missing parts from reference TRBV7-8 and TRBJ2-7): GAGVSQSPRYKVAKRGQDVALRCDPISGHVSLFWYQQALGQGPEFLTYFQNEAQLDKSGLPSDRFFAERPEGSVSTLKIQRTQQEDSAVYLCASSMRRTSGSYGYEQYFGPGTRLTVT.